The 23 T cell receptor beta chains below come from one sample, sequenced in a study of shared clonotypes between healthy human individuals. Naive CD8 cells lacked CD45RO and underwent positive selection for CCR7, leaving out terminally differentiated effector memory CD45RA+ cells. Some clones are missing from TCRdb's copy, which holds only in-frame ones; the method was immunoSEQ multiplex PCR. Among about 1,900,000 clones listed, around 96% were seen once. The specimen sequenced was naive CD8+ T cells sorted from blood. Receptors were obtained from a man aged 18 to 30 in good health.

The rearrangement joins TRBV13 to TRBJ2-7; 12 nucleotides agree with TRBD1. This CDR3 has 15 amino acids. Losses at the gene ends were 5 bases for V and 5 bases for J; bases not matched to a gene: 7. Germline values: CDR1 PRHDT, CDR2 FYEKMQ (reference sequence). The CDR3 loop reads CASSAPGQGAHEQYF. In nucleotides, the CDR3 is TGTGCCAGCAGCGCTCCGGGACAGGGGGCTCACGAGCAGTACTTC.

The chain's CDR3 is CASSTGTGRLDGYTF. The DNA of the CDR3 is TGTGCCAGCAGCACCGGGACAGGGCGGTTAGATGGCTACACCTTC. The chain couples TRBV7-9 to TRBJ1-2; 9 nucleotides line up with TRBD1. The germline gives CDR1 SEHNR, CDR2 FQNEAQ (reference sequence). The CDR3 length is 15 residues. Germline trimming cut 5 bases from V and 6 bases from J; bases unmatched to any gene: 10.

The chain is built from TRBV30 and TRBJ2-7; D gene ambiguous. The length of the CDR3 is 12 residues. The ends were cut back, 2 bases at V and 7 bases at J, with 12 bases in the middle. Germline values: CDR1 GTSNPN, CDR2 SVGIG (reference sequence). The CDR3 loop reads CAWSPSVGEQYF. The CDR3 coding sequence is TGTGCCTGGAGTCCATCGGTTGGAGAGCAGTACTTC.

The chain employs TRBV11-2 and TRBJ2-7; tentatively, D is TRBD1 (6 bases). This CDR3 contains 14 residues. Germline V gives CDR1 SGHAT, CDR2 FQNNGV. Trimming cost V 5 bases and J 2 bases, with 13 bases left between them. The CDR3 DNA sequence: TGTGCCAGCAGCCGGACAGACAAAACCTACGAGCAGTACTTC. As protein: CASSRTDKTYEQYF.

This chain connects TRBV19 to TRBJ1-5; 7 bases map to TRBD1. Losses at the gene ends were 5 bases for V and 4 bases for J; bases not matched to a gene: 5. Germline V gene lookup returns CDR1 LNHDA and CDR2 SQIVND (reference sequence). The CDR3 totals 14 residues. The CDR3 DNA sequence: TGTGCCAGTAGTCCCCGGGACAGTAATCAGCCCCAGCATTTT. Its translation: CASSPRDSNQPQHF.

This chain links TRBV25-1 with TRBJ2-5; no firm D call. The CDR3 contains 11 residues. The ends were cut back, 4 bases at V and 9 bases at J, with 9 bases in the middle. Germline assignment: CDR1 MGHDK and CDR2 SYGVNS. The CDR3 sequence: CASSGIGAQYF. The DNA for the CDR3 is TGTGCCAGCAGTGGGATTGGGGCCCAGTACTTC.

This chain joins TRBV5-1 and TRBJ2-7; D remains unclear. V was clipped by 3 bases and J by 5 bases, with 12 bases between them. The germline CDR1 and CDR2 sequences are SGHRS and YFSETQ. The CDR3 covers 13 residues. The CDR3 region is CASSSGYHDEQYF. As DNA, the CDR3 is TGCGCCAGCAGCTCCGGTTACCACGACGAGCAGTACTTC.

V usage is TRBV9 and J usage is TRBJ2-5; 8 bases are shared with TRBD2. Germline lookup yields CDR1 SGDLS and CDR2 YYNGEE. The junction had 6 bases not matched to a gene; V was cut back by 6 bases and J by 2 bases. CDR3 length: 14 residues. The CDR3 DNA follows: TGTGCCAGCAACAGCGGGGGATTTCAAGAGACCCAGTACTTC. The encoded protein is CASNSGGFQETQYF.

The V gene is TRBV12-5, the J gene TRBJ2-2; maybe TRBD2 (5 bases). Per the germline V gene, CDR1 is LGHNT and CDR2 is FRNRAP. This CDR3 is 17 amino acids long. Trimming removed 10 bases from V and 1 base from J, with 22 bases in between. The CDR3 sequence is CAIPQQTGVLNTGELFF. The CDR3 region has the DNA TGTGCTATTCCCCAGCAGACCGGGGTCCTGAACACCGGGGAGCTGTTTTTT.

The chain employs TRBV27 and TRBJ2-4; D assignment may be TRBD1 or TRBD2 (5 bases each). CDR1 is MNHEY, CDR2 SMNVEV, per germline (reference sequence). The V end lost 6 bases, the J end lost 2 bases, and 20 bases lay between the germline ends. The CDR3 loop spans 17 amino acids. CDR3 in amino acids: CASSEMGVEFSKNIQYF. In DNA form, the CDR3 reads TGTGCCAGCAGCGAAATGGGGGTAGAGTTCTCCAAAAACATTCAGTACTTC.

A word on this clone: Compared with germline, one end of the junction differs, possibly owing to a read error. This chain joins TRBV27 and TRBJ2-3, with a weak D call TRBD1 (5 bases). The CDR3 is 14 amino acids. CDR1 is MNHEY, CDR2 SMNVEV, per germline (reference sequence). CDR3 nucleotide sequence: TGTGCCAGCAGTCCTGGAGATCCCACAGGTACGCAGTATTTT. It encodes CASSPGDPTGTQYF.

The chain has TRBV5-1 and TRBJ2-6, with D unclear. This CDR3 contains 13 residues. Looked up from germline, CDR1 is SGHRS and CDR2 is YFSETQ. V dropped 2 bases and J dropped 0 bases, with 0 bases sitting between them. The CDR3 nucleotides read TGCGCCAGCAGCTTCTCTGGGGCCAACGTCCTGACTTTC. Translation: CASSFSGANVLTF.

Comment on this clone: Different DNA sequences within this sample yield the same CDR3. The J gene is TRBJ2-3, the V gene TRBV9; 11 bases align to TRBD2. There are 16 residues in the CDR3. From germline, CDR1 is SGDLS and CDR2 YYNGEE. The V segment lost 1 base and the J segment 3 bases; nucleotides outside the gene matches: 4. The DNA of the CDR3 is TGTGCCAGCAGCGTATTAGCGGGAGGGGGGACAGATACGCAGTATTTT. It encodes CASSVLAGGGTDTQYF. Variable domain in full (rest from reference TRBV9 and TRBJ2-3): DSGVTQTPKHLITATGQRVTLRCSPRSGDLSVYWYQQSLDQGLQFLIQYYNGEERAKGNILERFSAQQFPDLHSELNLSSLELGDSALYFCASSVLAGGGTDTQYFGPGTRLTVL.

This clone was counted a single time. The CDR3 DNA reads TGCGCCAGCAGTTTCGTCGGGGCGGGCTACGAGCAGTACTTC. It yields the protein CASSFVGAGYEQYF. The chain is built from TRBV4-1 and TRBJ2-7; perhaps D is TRBD1 or TRBD2 (5 bases each). Germline lookup yields CDR1 MGHRA and CDR2 YSYEKL. The CDR3 contains 14 residues. Trimming removed 6 bases from V and 3 bases from J, with 15 bases in between.

The chain carries TRBV7-2 and TRBJ1-2, with D perhaps TRBD1 (5 bases). Germline values: CDR1 SGHTA, CDR2 FQGNSA. The CDR3 sequence is 16 residues long. Trimming pared 4 bases from V and 0 bases from J, leaving 15 bases between. Written as DNA, the CDR3 is TGTGCCAGCAGCTCCCCTACCAGGGATCCTAACTATGGCTACACCTTC. Its protein is CASSSPTRDPNYGYTF.

Only one count was recorded for this clone. V usage is TRBV19 and J usage is TRBJ2-7, with a possible D match to TRBD2 (6 bases). The CDR3 has 14 amino acids. Per the germline V gene, CDR1 is LNHDA and CDR2 is SQIVND (reference sequence). Trimming cost V 3 bases and J 5 bases, with 14 bases left between them. Here the CDR3 DNA reads TGTGCCAGTAGTATTGTGGCCCGCGGGAACGAGCAGTACTTC. Amino acids: CASSIVARGNEQYF.

CDR3 residues: CASRLLSVSGGAFSYNEQFF. Here the CDR3 DNA reads TGTGCCAGCAGGCTTTTGTCCGTTAGCGGGGGGGCGTTCTCCTACAATGAGCAGTTCTTC. This sequence joins TRBV27 and TRBJ2-1; 11 nucleotides align to TRBD2. Unmatched junction bases numbered 16, after V lost 6 bases and J lost 0 bases. Germline values: CDR1 MNHEY, CDR2 SMNVEV (reference sequence). CDR3 length: 20 amino acids.

The V and J genes are TRBV6-5 and TRBJ1-3; TRBD1 might be the D (5 bases). CDR1 and CDR2 (germline): MNHEY, SVGAGI. V lost 2 bases and J 0 bases, leaving 8 bases between the germline ends. This CDR3 has 15 residues. The CDR3 DNA reads TGTGCCAGCAGTTACGGGGCAGCCTCTGGAAACACCATATATTTT. Translation: CASSYGAASGNTIYF.

Details on this clone: Other DNA variants within this sample encode the same CDR3. This sequence joins TRBV5-4 and TRBJ2-7; D may be TRBD1 (5 bases). Germline CDR1 reads SGHNT; CDR2 reads YYREEE (reference sequence). The ends were cut back, 4 bases at V and 4 bases at J, with 9 bases in the middle. This CDR3 spans 12 amino acids. CDR3 loop: CASSITGYEQYF. DNA of the CDR3: TGTGCCAGCAGCATAACAGGTTACGAGCAGTACTTC.

This chain joins TRBV27 and TRBJ2-1, with D unresolved. The CDR3 consists of 15 residues. CDR1 is MNHEY and CDR2 is SMNVEV in the germline V gene (reference sequence). The germline V and J ends were trimmed by 3 bases and 3 bases, with 12 bases remaining between them. The CDR3 sequence: CASSFPSSSYNEQFF. The CDR3 DNA reads TGTGCCAGCAGTTTCCCCTCCTCTAGCTACAATGAGCAGTTCTTC.

This chain connects TRBV27 to TRBJ1-1; tentatively, D is TRBD1 (5 bases). CDR1 and CDR2 from the germline V gene are MNHEY and SMNVEV (reference sequence). The V end lost 1 base, the J end lost 6 bases, and 18 bases lay between the germline ends. CDR3 size: 16 residues. The CDR3 region has the DNA TGTGCCAGCAGTTTATGGGGGGTGGTGGGTGAGGCTGAAGCTTTCTTT. Translated, it gives CASSLWGVVGEAEAFF.

For this clone: The same CDR3 is also encoded by other DNA sequences in this sample. The chain employs TRBV5-1 and TRBJ2-7, with 9 bases that match TRBD1. The CDR3 is 14 amino acids. V trimming: 4 bases; J trimming: 3 bases; junction bases outside the gene matches: 5. The germline V gene encodes CDR1 SGHRS and CDR2 YFSETQ. CDR3 in DNA: TGCGCCAGCAGCCCATCGACAGGGGGCTACGAGCAGTACTTC. This codes for CASSPSTGGYEQYF.

The table lists this clone with a count of one. This sample also contains other DNA sequences that code for the same CDR3. The chain uses TRBV27 and TRBJ2-7; D not certain. The V gene lost 2 bases and the J gene lost 3 bases, with 8 bases spanning the gap. Germline CDR1 is MNHEY and CDR2 is SMNVEV (reference sequence). CDR3 size: 13 residues. This CDR3 reads CASSLQASYEQYF. The CDR3 DNA follows: TGTGCCAGCAGTTTACAGGCCAGCTACGAGCAGTACTTC.